Following are 21 T cell receptor beta chains from one sample sequenced in a study of T cells in Graves' hyperthyroidism and ophthalmopathy. The source material, RNA transcripts, was used to amplify TCR beta CDR3 regions. HTBI primers were employed in a first-round RT-PCR of the TCR CDR3. From the multiplex PCR reads, TCRdb called clonotypes with MiXCR, one entry per CDR3 protein. Among 640,000 or so distinct CDR3 sequences listed, roughly 15% were seen once. Sequenced: blood. The receptors shown here come from a woman in her thirties or forties with Graves' ophthalmopathy.

This clonotype came up many times. The rearrangement links TRBV2 to TRBJ1-2; D is perhaps TRBD1 (6 bases). The CDR3 length is 13 residues. Deletions cut 4 bases from V and 7 bases from J, with 13 bases between. The germline V gene encodes CDR1 SNHLY and CDR2 FYNNEI. Here the CDR3 DNA reads TGTGCCAGCAGTGCCCGAGACAGGTCTGGCTACACCTTC. Its protein is CASSARDRSGYTF. Using reference TRBV2 and TRBJ1-2 for the parts outside the CDR3, the full variable domain is EPEVTQTPSHQVTQMGQEVILRCVPISNHLYFYWYRQILGQKVEFLVSFYNNEISEKSEIFDDQFSVERPDGSNFTLKIRSTKLEDSAMYFCASSARDRSGYTFGSGTRLTVV.

This clonotype was detected only a few times. This CDR3 reads CASSQDPPLAGDLAGELFF. The CDR3 DNA is TGTGCCAGCAGCCAAGATCCGCCTCTAGCGGGAGATTTGGCCGGGGAGCTGTTTTTT. The chain combines TRBV4-2 with TRBJ2-2; 10 bases match TRBD2. The CDR3 totals 19 residues. Unmatched junction bases numbered 13, after V lost 0 bases and J lost 6 bases. Germline V gives CDR1 LGHNA, CDR2 YNFKEQ.

V usage is TRBV4-2 and J usage is TRBJ2-7, with TRBD1 matching 8 bases. The length of the CDR3 is 16 residues. The V gene's germline CDR1 is LGHNA and CDR2 YNFKEQ. V lost 3 bases to trimming and J lost 3 bases; unmatched junction nucleotides: 10. CDR3 loop: CASSHGPGTGYYEQYF. CDR3 bases: TGTGCCAGCAGCCACGGTCCCGGGACAGGCTACTACGAGCAGTACTTC.

This clonotype showed up many times. The V call is TRBV12-3 or TRBV12-4, the J call TRBJ2-7; D call uncertain. The ends were cut back, 6 bases at V and 2 bases at J, with 8 bases in the middle. This CDR3 has 12 residues. The CDR3: CASRHDTYEQYF. The CDR3 DNA reads TGTGCCAGCAGACATGACACCTACGAGCAGTACTTC.

This clonotype was recorded many times. The chain links TRBV6-1 to TRBJ2-2, with TRBD2 identical over 8 bases. Germline V gene lookup returns CDR1 MNHNS and CDR2 SASEGT. The CDR3 sequence is 14 residues long. Trimming took 7 bases from V and 6 from J; bases not matched to a gene: 7. The CDR3 DNA sequence: TGTGCCAGCATTAAAGCGGGAGAGGCCGGGGAGCTGTTTTTT. This translates into CASIKAGEAGELFF.

This clonotype was picked up many times. V is TRBV20-1 and J is TRBJ2-4; D possibly matches TRBD1 or TRBD2 (5 bases each). The V and J ends lost 3 bases and 0 bases respectively, with 18 bases between them. Germline CDR1 is DFQATT and CDR2 is SNEGSKA (reference sequence). The length of the CDR3 is 17 residues. The CDR3 spells CSASEVRGALAKNIQYF. The DNA of the CDR3 is TGCAGTGCTAGTGAGGTTCGGGGCGCTCTAGCCAAAAACATTCAGTACTTC.

The chain has TRBV5-1 and TRBJ2-7; 15 nucleotides match TRBD2. The CDR3 runs 17 residues. The V gene's germline CDR1 is SGHRS and CDR2 YFSETQ. V lost 4 bases to trimming and J lost 5 bases; unmatched junction nucleotides: 10. CDR3 amino acids: CASSDQGLAGGRNEQYF. CDR3 DNA sequence: TGCGCCAGCAGCGATCAGGGACTAGCGGGAGGAAGAAACGAGCAGTACTTC.

The chain couples TRBV12-3 or TRBV12-4 to TRBJ1-1; weak D call: TRBD1 (6 bases). V shed 6 bases and J shed 0 bases, with 17 bases lying between them. This CDR3 spans 16 amino acids. CDR3 sequence: CASRSLPGQLNTEAFF. CDR3 nucleotides: TGTGCCAGCAGGTCGCTCCCGGGACAATTGAACACTGAAGCTTTCTTT.

This clonotype has a count of ten or more. The V call is TRBV12-3 or TRBV12-4, the J call TRBJ2-7; the D call may be TRBD1 or TRBD2 (5 bases each). The V end lost 6 bases, the J end lost 7 bases, and 19 bases lay between the germline ends. This CDR3 is built from 14 residues. The CDR3 DNA sequence: TGTGCCAGCAGCCCTGGGGCTAGCCCTAAGGAGCAGTACTTC. Amino acids: CASSPGASPKEQYF.

There are many counts of this clonotype. This chain uses TRBV20-1 with TRBJ2-7; D is unclear. Germline V lookup: CDR1 DFQATT, CDR2 SNEGSKA (reference sequence). Trimming took 5 bases from V and 6 from J, leaving 17 bases between them. The CDR3 covers 13 residues. Written as DNA, the CDR3 is TGCAGTGCTTCTCCGGGCGCTTGGGCCGAGCAGTACTTC. Translated: CSASPGAWAEQYF.

In its sample, this clonotype was seen many times. V is TRBV12-5 and J is TRBJ1-1, with D perhaps TRBD1 (5 bases). The germline gives CDR1 LGHNT, CDR2 FRNRAP. Trimming took 7 bases from V and 0 from J, leaving 21 bases between them. CDR3 size: 17 residues. The CDR3 DNA reads TGTGCTAGTGCCCTCGCCCCCGGGGCGACTATGAACACTGAAGCTTTCTTT. This encodes CASALAPGATMNTEAFF.

This clonotype has ten or more counts. The DNA for the CDR3 is TGCAGTGCTAGCGTCTCGGGGACGCAAGAGACCCAGTACTTC. Its protein product is CSASVSGTQETQYF. The V and J genes are TRBV20-1 and TRBJ2-5, with D perhaps TRBD1 or TRBD2 (5 bases each). Germline loops: CDR1 DFQATT, CDR2 SNEGSKA (reference sequence). V dropped 3 bases and J dropped 2 bases, with 13 bases sitting between them. The CDR3 sequence is 14 residues long.

This clonotype was observed at least ten times. The V and J genes are TRBV11-2 and TRBJ1-3; D unclear. The CDR3 extends over 16 amino acids. Germline V CDR1 and CDR2: SGHAT, FQNNGV. Trimming took off 0 bases at V and 3 bases at J, with 12 bases between the two ends. In nucleotides, the CDR3 is TGTGCCAGCAGCTTAGACAGAAATTCGTTTGGAAACACCATATATTTT. Translated: CASSLDRNSFGNTIYF.

This clonotype appeared a few times. CDR3 region: CASSLGPYRRNTGELFF. The CDR3 coding sequence is TGCGCCAGCAGCTTGGGGCCATACAGGAGGAACACCGGGGAGCTGTTTTTT. The chain uses TRBV5-1 and TRBJ2-2; perhaps TRBD1 as D (5 bases). V was pared by 0 bases and J by 1 base, with 13 bases between. The CDR3 loop spans 17 amino acids. Per the germline V gene, CDR1 is SGHRS and CDR2 is YFSETQ.

This clonotype was found a few times. The rearrangement uses TRBV20-1 and TRBJ1-1, with 7 bases aligning to TRBD1. Germline V gene data show CDR1 as DFQATT and CDR2 as SNEGSKA (reference sequence). The CDR3 is made up of 13 amino acids. The V gene end was trimmed by 0 bases and the J gene end by 7 bases; junction bases not matched to a gene: 5. CDR3 bases: TGCAGTGCTAGAGATTCACAGGGGTTTGAAGCTTTCTTT. This encodes CSARDSQGFEAFF.

In its sample, this clonotype was seen once. This chain links TRBV27 with TRBJ2-7; possibly TRBD2 for D (6 bases). The CDR3 spans 16 residues. V was cut by 7 bases and J by 2 bases, with 21 bases left in between. Per germline, CDR1 MNHEY and CDR2 SMNVEV (reference sequence). CDR3 bases: TGTGCCAGCACTCCGTTGGGGCTAGCGCCTGCCTACGAGCAGTACTTC. Translation gives CASTPLGLAPAYEQYF.

This clonotype was picked up many times. The rearrangement links TRBV28 to TRBJ2-2; 8 bases map to TRBD2. The V and J ends lost 7 bases and 5 bases, in that order; junction bases with no gene match: 12. The CDR3 loop spans 16 amino acids. CDR1 and CDR2 (germline): MDHEN, SYDVKM. CDR3 DNA: TGTGCCAGCATCCCCCCCTCGGGAGGGGTTACCGGGGAGCTGTTTTTT. Encoded protein: CASIPPSGGVTGELFF.

V and J are TRBV2 and TRBJ2-3; 10 nucleotides align to TRBD2. After removal of 6 bases from V and 5 bases from J, the junction contained 8 bases not matched to a gene. The CDR3 spans 15 residues. Germline CDR1 is SNHLY and CDR2 is FYNNEI. The CDR3 is CASSPLAGVVDTQYF. The CDR3 nucleotides are TGTGCCAGCAGCCCCCTAGCGGGAGTTGTAGATACGCAGTATTTT.

There are many counts of this clonotype. This rearrangement joins TRBV15 to TRBJ2-7; possibly TRBD1 for D (5 bases). The V gene lost 9 bases and the J gene lost 3 bases, with 12 bases spanning the gap. This CDR3 spans 12 amino acids. Germline CDR1 and CDR2: LNHNV and YYDKDF (reference sequence). CDR3 in amino acids: CATGRGRYEQYF. The CDR3 coding sequence is TGTGCCACTGGTAGGGGTCGCTACGAGCAGTACTTC.

The V and J genes are TRBV5-4 and TRBJ1-2; D is possibly TRBD1 (6 bases). Germline CDR1 reads SGHNT; CDR2 reads YYREEE (reference sequence). This CDR3 comprises 16 residues. V was cut by 1 base and J by 2 bases, with 15 bases left in between. In DNA, the CDR3 is TGTGCCAGCAGCTTGCCCCGGGGGCAGCTAAACTATGGCTACACCTTC. It encodes CASSLPRGQLNYGYTF.

This clonotype has more than one count but fewer than ten. The junction differs from germline at one of its ends, possibly a read error. The rearrangement links TRBV7-8 to TRBJ2-7; D might be TRBD2 (6 bases). The CDR3 loop spans 15 amino acids. Germline CDR1 is SGHVS and CDR2 is FQNEAQ. CDR3 region: CVSSFRDSSLSEQYF. In DNA form, the CDR3 reads TGTGTCAGCAGCTTTAGGGACTCCTCACTATCCGAGCAGTACTTC.